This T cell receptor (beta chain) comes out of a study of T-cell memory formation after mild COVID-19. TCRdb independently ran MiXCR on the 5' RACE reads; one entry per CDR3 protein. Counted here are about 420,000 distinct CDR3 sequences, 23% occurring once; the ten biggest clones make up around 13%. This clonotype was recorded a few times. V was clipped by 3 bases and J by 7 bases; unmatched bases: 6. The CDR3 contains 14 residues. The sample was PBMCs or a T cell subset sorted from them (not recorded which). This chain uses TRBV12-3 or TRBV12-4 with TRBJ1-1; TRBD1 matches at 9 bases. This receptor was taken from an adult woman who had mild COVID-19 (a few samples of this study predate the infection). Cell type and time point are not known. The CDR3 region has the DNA TGTGCCAGCAGTTTTGGGACAGGGTTGAATGAAGCTTTCTTT. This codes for CASSFGTGLNEAFF.